Below are 27 T cell receptor beta chains sequenced from a single sample in a study of cytomegalovirus exposure and HLA in healthy donors. Sequenced by immunoSEQ multiplex PCR; TCRdb stores in-frame clones only, minus some. Of some 110,000 clones in the sample, around 89% were seen once. The sequencing sample was made of PBMCs. Receptors were obtained from a woman between 18 and 29 years old in good health and CMV-seropositive.

V is TRBV10-3 and J is TRBJ1-1; TRBD1 matches at 8 bases. Trimming at V came to 6 bases and at J to 1 base, leaving 7 bases not matched to a gene. Germline CDR1 reads ENHRY; CDR2 reads SYGVKD. CDR3 length equals 15 residues. This CDR3 reads CAIRRTGNRNTEAFF. CDR3 nucleotide sequence: TGTGCCATCAGGCGGACAGGGAATAGGAACACTGAAGCTTTCTTT.

The genes are TRBV7-2 and TRBJ1-2, with D hard to call. The germline CDR1 and CDR2 sequences are SGHTA and FQGNSA. V was trimmed by 0 bases and J by 4 bases, leaving 6 bases between them. This CDR3 spans 13 amino acids. CDR3 sequence reads: CASSLALAYGYTF. CDR3 in DNA: TGTGCCAGCAGCTTAGCGCTGGCCTATGGCTACACCTTC.

V and J are TRBV5-1 and TRBJ1-2; D perhaps matches TRBD1 (5 bases). The CDR3 covers 15 residues. V was cut by 0 bases and J by 2 bases, with 11 bases left in between. Germline values: CDR1 SGHRS, CDR2 YFSETQ. The chain's CDR3 is CASSLAGTSNYGYTF. DNA for the CDR3: TGCGCCAGCAGCTTGGCCGGGACTTCGAACTATGGCTACACCTTC.

This chain joins TRBV7-2 and TRBJ1-6; D is ambiguous. Germline V gene data show CDR1 as SGHTA and CDR2 as FQGNSA. Trimming left V 5 bases short and J 6 bases short, with 11 bases between. This CDR3 is 14 amino acids long. Here the CDR3 DNA reads TGTGCCAGCAGCCCCAGAGGAGGTAATTCACCCCTCCACTTT. This gives the protein CASSPRGGNSPLHF.

The CDR3 DNA reads as TGTGCCAGCAGTCCCGGAAGGACTAGACAAGAGACCCAGTACTTC. This encodes CASSPGRTRQETQYF. The chain joins TRBV28 to TRBJ2-5, with 7 positions matching TRBD2. Germline values: CDR1 MDHEN, CDR2 SYDVKM. This CDR3 has 15 residues. V shed 5 bases and J 2 bases; nucleotides not matched to a gene: 8.

J is TRBJ1-2 and V is TRBV18; TRBD1 matches at 7 bases. Trimming cost V 2 bases and J 7 bases; bases outside gene matches: 1. Germline CDR1 reads KGHSH; CDR2 reads LQKENI. CDR3 size: 12 residues. CDR3 protein: CASSPDRVGYTF. The CDR3 nucleotides read TGTGCCAGCTCACCAGACAGGGTTGGCTACACCTTC.

The gene calls are TRBV7-2 and TRBJ2-2; no clear D. Germline-derived CDR1 and CDR2 are SGHTA and FQGNSA. There are 17 residues in the CDR3. The V gene lost 5 bases and the J gene lost 0 bases, with 16 bases spanning the gap. The CDR3 region has the DNA TGTGCCAGCAGCCTCCTAGGATCCATTTCGAACACCGGGGAGCTGTTTTTT. This translates into CASSLLGSISNTGELFF.

The sample holds one count of this clone. This chain links TRBV5-6 with TRBJ2-7; 8 nucleotides match TRBD2. The CDR3 is 17 amino acids. The J segment lost 0 bases and the V segment lost 4 bases, leaving 12 bases of the junction unmatched. CDR1 and CDR2 (germline): SGHDT, YYEEEE. This CDR3 is CASSTGLAKERSYEQYV. The CDR3 bases are TGTGCCAGCAGCACCGGACTAGCCAAGGAACGCTCCTACGAGCAGTACGTC.

The CDR3 here is CASSYSPQDYEQYF. DNA of the CDR3: TGTGCCAGCAGTTACTCGCCACAGGACTACGAGCAGTACTTC. This sequence joins TRBV6-6 and TRBJ2-7, with a weak D call TRBD1 (5 bases). This CDR3 is 14 amino acids long. Germline CDR1 and CDR2: MNHNY and SVGAGI (reference sequence). The germline V and J ends were trimmed by 0 bases and 3 bases, with 9 bases remaining between them.

The chain joins TRBV4-3 to TRBJ1-6; D is possibly TRBD1 (5 bases). The CDR3 extends over 15 amino acids. V was pared by 0 bases and J by 6 bases, with 9 bases between. Germline V gene data show CDR1 as LGHNA and CDR2 as YSLEER. CDR3 bases: TGCGCCAGCAGCCAAGATAGGGGCAGTAATTCACCCCTCCACTTT. It is translated as CASSQDRGSNSPLHF.

This chain uses TRBV28 with TRBJ1-2; D is perhaps TRBD1 (6 bases). CDR3 length: 15 amino acids. Germline V lookup: CDR1 MDHEN, CDR2 SYDVKM. V dropped 3 bases and J dropped 2 bases, with 13 bases sitting between them. The CDR3 sequence: CASSLGGQGNYGYTF. The CDR3 DNA follows: TGTGCCAGCAGTTTGGGGGGGCAGGGCAACTATGGCTACACCTTC.

This sequence joins TRBV4-1 and TRBJ2-1, with no clear D. V was cut by 3 bases and J by 4 bases, with 4 bases left in between. This CDR3 comprises 12 residues. Germline lookup yields CDR1 MGHRA and CDR2 YSYEKL. The DNA for the CDR3 is TGCGCCAGCAGCCACCTTTACAATGAGCAGTTCTTC. Residues: CASSHLYNEQFF.

The chain links TRBV18 to TRBJ2-4; tentative D call: TRBD2 (6 bases). There are 18 residues in the CDR3. Between the trimmed V and J ends, which lost 4 bases and 0 bases, there was a span of 19 bases. Looked up from germline, CDR1 is KGHSH and CDR2 is LQKENI. The CDR3 DNA follows: TGTGCCAGCTCACTAAGACTAGAGGGGCCCTTAGCCAAAAACATTCAGTACTTC. This encodes CASSLRLEGPLAKNIQYF.

The chain is built from TRBV6-1 and TRBJ1-4; possible D gene TRBD1, 5 bases. V lost 2 bases to trimming and J lost 3 bases, with 13 bases between them. The CDR3 is made up of 16 amino acids. The germline gives CDR1 MNHNS, CDR2 SASEGT. This chain's CDR3 is CASSELGQESNEKLFF. As DNA, the CDR3 is TGTGCCAGCAGTGAATTGGGGCAGGAATCTAATGAAAAACTGTTTTTT.

This rearrangement joins TRBV21-1 to TRBJ1-1; TRBD1, the table's D call, was not compared with the DNA. TRBV21-1 is recorded as a pseudogene. The CDR3 has 13 amino acids. The CDR3 loop reads CASRQGADTEAFF. The CDR3 bases are TGTGCCAGCAGGCAGGGGGCGGACACTGAAGCTTTCTTT.

The chain joins TRBV25-1 to TRBJ2-1; tentative D call: TRBD1 (6 bases). The CDR3 is 16 residues long. Per germline, CDR1 MGHDK and CDR2 SYGVNS. V was pared by 3 bases and J by 11 bases, with 23 bases between. CDR3 DNA: TGTGCCAGCAGTGAGCGGACAGTCGGCCCCCGAATGAAGCAGTTCTTC. This codes for CASSERTVGPRMKQFF.

This clone was counted a single time. The rearrangement joins TRBV6-6 to TRBJ2-3; tentatively, D is TRBD2 (5 bases). This CDR3 is built from 15 residues. V lost 3 bases, J lost 6 bases, and 16 bases lay in between. Germline CDR1 reads MNHNY; CDR2 reads SVGAGI (reference sequence). The CDR3 spells CASSYVAGPGDTQYF. The CDR3 DNA reads TGTGCCAGCAGTTATGTGGCGGGCCCCGGGGATACGCAGTATTTT.

The J gene is TRBJ1-1, the V gene TRBV4-3, with 9 nucleotides matching TRBD1. Germline CDR1 and CDR2: LGHNA and YSLEER. The CDR3 sequence is 18 residues long. The V and J ends lost 1 base and 0 bases, in that order; junction bases with no gene match: 9. CDR3 nucleotides: TGCGCCAGCAGCCAAGTCTCCGGGACAGGGATCATGAACACTGAAGCTTTCTTT. Protein sequence: CASSQVSGTGIMNTEAFF.

V and J are TRBV6-1 and TRBJ2-7; 11 bases are a match to TRBD2. J was trimmed by 6 bases and V by 1 base; bases with no gene match: 8. CDR3 length: 16 residues. Germline V gene lookup returns CDR1 MNHNS and CDR2 SASEGT. CDR3 nucleotides: TGTGCCAGCAGTGAAGGGATTAGCGGGGGGGGGAGCGAGCAGTACTTC. Translating gives CASSEGISGGGSEQYF.

The chain couples TRBV2 to TRBJ1-5, with a weak D call TRBD1 (6 bases). The germline gives CDR1 SNHLY, CDR2 FYNNEI. Trimming left V 6 bases short and J 6 bases short, with 21 bases between. The CDR3 has 16 amino acids. The CDR3 here is CASSEQGLEFGQPQHF. CDR3 in DNA: TGTGCCAGCAGCGAACAGGGTTTGGAGTTCGGTCAGCCCCAGCATTTT.

This chain joins TRBV15 and TRBJ1-1; D is ambiguous. CDR1 is LNHNV and CDR2 is YYDKDF in the germline V gene (reference sequence). The CDR3 consists of 14 residues. V was trimmed by 4 bases and J by 3 bases, leaving 12 bases between them. The CDR3 loop reads CATSNGRGHTEAFF. As DNA, the CDR3 is TGTGCCACCAGCAACGGGCGCGGGCACACTGAAGCTTTCTTT.

This chain links TRBV27 with TRBJ2-1, with 9 bases that match TRBD2. This CDR3 region has 15 residues. Trimming cost V 6 bases and J 3 bases; bases outside gene matches: 6. Germline V gene lookup returns CDR1 MNHEY and CDR2 SMNVEV (reference sequence). The DNA for the CDR3 is TGTGCCAGCAGCTCTAGCGGGGCCATCTACAATGAGCAGTTCTTC. Translated, it gives CASSSSGAIYNEQFF.

The CDR3 spells CASSEQASSPLHF. The CDR3 DNA reads as TGTGCCAGCAGTGAACAAGCGAGTTCACCCCTCCACTTT. The chain is built from TRBV25-1 and TRBJ1-6; no clear D. This CDR3 contains 13 residues. The V end lost 2 bases, the J end lost 9 bases, and 8 bases lay between the germline ends. CDR1 MGHDK and CDR2 SYGVNS come from the germline V gene.

There are a few counts of this clone. The chain combines TRBV4-1 with TRBJ1-2; D is perhaps TRBD1 (5 bases). In germline, CDR1 is MGHRA, CDR2 YSYEKL. CDR3 length: 14 residues. Between the trimmed V and J ends, which lost 2 bases and 0 bases, there was a span of 7 bases. CDR3 coding DNA: TGCGCCAGCAGCCAATCAGGGACTAACTATGGCTACACCTTC. Translation gives CASSQSGTNYGYTF.

This clone showed up just a few times. This chain joins TRBV10-2 and TRBJ1-2, with 8 bases identical to TRBD1. Germline values: CDR1 WSHSY, CDR2 SAAADI. V dropped 4 bases and J dropped 5; count of bases not matched to a gene: 9. The CDR3 totals 15 residues. CDR3 coding DNA: TGCGCCAGCAGTGCCCCCGGCAGGGGGCTGTATGGCTACACCTTC. Its translation: CASSAPGRGLYGYTF.

Here the CDR3 reads CATSRENIQYF. CDR3 sequence (DNA): TGTGCCACCTCCAGGGAAAACATTCAGTACTTC. The chain links TRBV10-3 to TRBJ2-4; weak D call: TRBD1 (5 bases). Trimming pared 10 bases from V and 5 bases from J, leaving 9 bases between. Looked up from germline, CDR1 is ENHRY and CDR2 is SYGVKD. The CDR3 runs 11 residues.

This sequence joins TRBV9 and TRBJ2-5; maybe TRBD2 (6 bases). The germline V gene encodes CDR1 SGDLS and CDR2 YYNGEE. CDR3 length equals 16 residues. V lost 3 bases and J 0 bases, leaving 15 bases between the germline ends. CDR3 in DNA: TGTGCCAGCAGCGCCGGGACTGGGGAGTACCAAGAGACCCAGTACTTC. Its protein is CASSAGTGEYQETQYF.